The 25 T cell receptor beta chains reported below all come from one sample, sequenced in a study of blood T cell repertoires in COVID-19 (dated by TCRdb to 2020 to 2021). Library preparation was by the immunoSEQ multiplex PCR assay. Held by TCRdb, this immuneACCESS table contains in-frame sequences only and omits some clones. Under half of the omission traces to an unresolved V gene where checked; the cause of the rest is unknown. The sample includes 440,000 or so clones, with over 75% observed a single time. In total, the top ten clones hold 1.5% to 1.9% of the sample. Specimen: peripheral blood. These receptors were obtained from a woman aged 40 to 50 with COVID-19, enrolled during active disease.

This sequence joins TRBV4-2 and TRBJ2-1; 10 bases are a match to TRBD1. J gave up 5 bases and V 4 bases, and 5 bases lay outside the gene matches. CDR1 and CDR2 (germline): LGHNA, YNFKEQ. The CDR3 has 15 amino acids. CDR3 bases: TGTGCCAGCAGCCCCGGACAGGGGGGTCACAATGAGCAGTTCTTC. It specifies CASSPGQGGHNEQFF.

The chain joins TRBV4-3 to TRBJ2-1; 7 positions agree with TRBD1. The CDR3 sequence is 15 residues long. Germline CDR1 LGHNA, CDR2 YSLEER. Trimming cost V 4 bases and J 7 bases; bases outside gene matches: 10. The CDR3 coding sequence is TGCGCCAGCAGCCTGGGACAGCTTCCCAATAATGAGCAGTTCTTC. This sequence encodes CASSLGQLPNNEQFF.

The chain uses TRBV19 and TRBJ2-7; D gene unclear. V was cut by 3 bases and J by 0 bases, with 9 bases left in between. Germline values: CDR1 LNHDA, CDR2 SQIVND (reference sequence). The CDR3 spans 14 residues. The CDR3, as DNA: TGTGCCAGTAGTATCGTAGGCGGCTCCTACGAGCAGTACTTC. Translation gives CASSIVGGSYEQYF. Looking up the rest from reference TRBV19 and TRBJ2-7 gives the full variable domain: DGGITQSPKYLFRKEGQNVTLSCEQNLNHDAMYWYRQDPGQGLRLIYYSQIVNDFQKGDIAEGYSVSREKKESFPLTVTSAQKNPTAFYLCASSIVGGSYEQYFGPGTRLTVT.

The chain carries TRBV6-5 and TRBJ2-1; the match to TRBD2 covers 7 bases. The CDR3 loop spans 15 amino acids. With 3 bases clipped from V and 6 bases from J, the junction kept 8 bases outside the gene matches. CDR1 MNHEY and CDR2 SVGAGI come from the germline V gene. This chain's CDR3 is CASSYPGTKANEQFF. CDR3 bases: TGTGCCAGCAGTTATCCGGGGACTAAAGCCAATGAGCAGTTCTTC.

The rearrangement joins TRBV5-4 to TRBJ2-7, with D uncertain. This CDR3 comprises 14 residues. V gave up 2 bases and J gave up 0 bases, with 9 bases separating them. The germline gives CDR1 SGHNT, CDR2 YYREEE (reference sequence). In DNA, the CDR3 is TGTGCCAGCAGCTTAGAGACAAGCTCCTACGAGCAGTACTTC. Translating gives CASSLETSSYEQYF.

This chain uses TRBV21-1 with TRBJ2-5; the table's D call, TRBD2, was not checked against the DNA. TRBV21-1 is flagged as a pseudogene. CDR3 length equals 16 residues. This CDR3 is CASSQSPSGEVETQYF. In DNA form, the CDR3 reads TGTGCCAGCAGCCAGAGCCCATCCGGGGAGGTAGAGACCCAGTACTTC.

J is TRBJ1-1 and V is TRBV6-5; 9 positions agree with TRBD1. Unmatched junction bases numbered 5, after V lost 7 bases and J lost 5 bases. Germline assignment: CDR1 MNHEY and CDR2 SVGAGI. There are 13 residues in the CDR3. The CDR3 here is CASIKQGATEAFF. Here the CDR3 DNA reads TGTGCCAGCATTAAACAGGGGGCGACTGAAGCTTTCTTT.

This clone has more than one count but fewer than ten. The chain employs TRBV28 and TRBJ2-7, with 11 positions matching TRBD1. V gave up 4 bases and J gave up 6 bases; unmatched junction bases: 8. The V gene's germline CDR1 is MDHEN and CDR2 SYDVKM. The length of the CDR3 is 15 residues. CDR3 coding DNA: TGTGCCAGCAGTTCGAGCTCCGGGACAGGGGGCGAGCAGTACTTC. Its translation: CASSSSSGTGGEQYF.

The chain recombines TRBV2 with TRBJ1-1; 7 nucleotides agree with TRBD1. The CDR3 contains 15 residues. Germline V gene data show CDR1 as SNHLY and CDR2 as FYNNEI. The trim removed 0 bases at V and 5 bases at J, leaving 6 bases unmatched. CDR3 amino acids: CASSEAQGVWTEAFF. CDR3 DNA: TGTGCCAGCAGTGAAGCGCAGGGGGTATGGACTGAAGCTTTCTTT.

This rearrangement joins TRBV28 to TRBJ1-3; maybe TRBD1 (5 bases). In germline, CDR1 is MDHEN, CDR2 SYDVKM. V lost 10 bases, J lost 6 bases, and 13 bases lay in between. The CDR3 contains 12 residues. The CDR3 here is CATRGGVNTIYF. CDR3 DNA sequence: TGTGCCACAAGGGGCGGGGTAAACACCATATATTTT.

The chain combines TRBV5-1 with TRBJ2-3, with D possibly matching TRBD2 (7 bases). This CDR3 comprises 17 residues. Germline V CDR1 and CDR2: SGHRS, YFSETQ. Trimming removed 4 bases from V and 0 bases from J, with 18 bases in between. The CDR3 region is CASSPGLGGGSTDTQYF. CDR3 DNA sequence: TGCGCCAGCAGCCCCGGACTAGGGGGGGGTAGCACAGATACGCAGTATTTT.

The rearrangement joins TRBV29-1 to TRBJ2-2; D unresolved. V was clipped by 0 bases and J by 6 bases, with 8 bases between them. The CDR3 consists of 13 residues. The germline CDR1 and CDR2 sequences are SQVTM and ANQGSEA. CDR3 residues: CSVEDRSPGELFF. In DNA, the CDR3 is TGCAGCGTTGAAGATAGATCCCCCGGGGAGCTGTTTTTT.

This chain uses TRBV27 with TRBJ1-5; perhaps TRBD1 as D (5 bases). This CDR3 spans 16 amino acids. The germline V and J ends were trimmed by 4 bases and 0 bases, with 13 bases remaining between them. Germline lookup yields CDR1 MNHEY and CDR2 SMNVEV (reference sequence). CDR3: CASSSLTEISNQPQHF. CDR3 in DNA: TGTGCCAGCAGTTCCTTGACAGAGATTAGCAATCAGCCCCAGCATTTT.

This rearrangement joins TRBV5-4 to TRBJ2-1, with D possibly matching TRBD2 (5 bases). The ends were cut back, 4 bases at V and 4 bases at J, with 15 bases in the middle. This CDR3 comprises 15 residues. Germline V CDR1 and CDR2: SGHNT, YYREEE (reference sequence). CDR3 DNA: TGTGCCAGCAGCCCGTTCTTGGAGGATTACAATGAGCAGTTCTTC. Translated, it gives CASSPFLEDYNEQFF.

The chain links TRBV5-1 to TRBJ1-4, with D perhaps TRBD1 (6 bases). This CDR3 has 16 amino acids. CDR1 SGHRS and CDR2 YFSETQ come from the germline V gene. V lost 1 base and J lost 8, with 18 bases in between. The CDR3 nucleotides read TGCGCCAGCAGCTTGTTTCAGGGGAGCCTTTCGGAAAAACTGTTTTTT. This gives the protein CASSLFQGSLSEKLFF.

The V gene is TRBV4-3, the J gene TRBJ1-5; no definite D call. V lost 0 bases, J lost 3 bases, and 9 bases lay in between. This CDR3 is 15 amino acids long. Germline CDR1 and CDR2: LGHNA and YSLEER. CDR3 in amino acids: CASSQDWPVNQPQHF. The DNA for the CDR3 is TGCGCCAGCAGCCAAGATTGGCCAGTCAATCAGCCCCAGCATTTT.

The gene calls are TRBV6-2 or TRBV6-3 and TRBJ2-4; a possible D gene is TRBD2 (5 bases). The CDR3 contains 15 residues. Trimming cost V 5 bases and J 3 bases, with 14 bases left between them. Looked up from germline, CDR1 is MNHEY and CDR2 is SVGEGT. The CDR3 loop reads CASSPTHGIKNIQYF. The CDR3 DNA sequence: TGTGCCAGCAGTCCCACACACGGGATCAAAAACATTCAGTACTTC.

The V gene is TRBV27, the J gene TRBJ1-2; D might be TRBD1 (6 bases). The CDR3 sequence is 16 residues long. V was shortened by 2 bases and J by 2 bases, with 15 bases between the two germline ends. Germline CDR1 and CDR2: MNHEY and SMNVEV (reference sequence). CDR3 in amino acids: CASSLHVGQLNYGYTF. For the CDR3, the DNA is TGTGCCAGCAGTTTACACGTGGGACAACTCAACTATGGCTACACCTTC.

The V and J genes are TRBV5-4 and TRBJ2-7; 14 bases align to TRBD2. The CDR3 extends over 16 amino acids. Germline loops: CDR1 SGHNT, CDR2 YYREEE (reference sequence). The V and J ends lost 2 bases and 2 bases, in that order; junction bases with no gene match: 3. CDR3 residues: CASSFGTSGGTYEQYF. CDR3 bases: TGTGCCAGCAGCTTCGGGACTAGCGGGGGAACCTACGAGCAGTACTTC.

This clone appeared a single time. The DNA for the CDR3 is TGTGCCAGCAGCTTACTTGCAGGGAAAGGCGTCCTGACTTTC. As protein: CASSLLAGKGVLTF. The chain recombines TRBV7-9 with TRBJ2-6, with D maybe TRBD1 (5 bases). The CDR3 runs 14 residues. V was shortened by 2 bases and J by 12 bases, with 14 bases between the two germline ends. CDR1 and CDR2 from the germline V gene are SEHNR and FQNEAQ (reference sequence).

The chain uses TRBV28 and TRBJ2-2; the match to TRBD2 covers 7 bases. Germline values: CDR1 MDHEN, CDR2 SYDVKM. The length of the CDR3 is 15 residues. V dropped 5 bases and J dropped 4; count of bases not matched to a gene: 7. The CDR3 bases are TGTGCCAGCAGTCCCCCTAGCGGATCCACCGGGGAGCTGTTTTTT. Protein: CASSPPSGSTGELFF.

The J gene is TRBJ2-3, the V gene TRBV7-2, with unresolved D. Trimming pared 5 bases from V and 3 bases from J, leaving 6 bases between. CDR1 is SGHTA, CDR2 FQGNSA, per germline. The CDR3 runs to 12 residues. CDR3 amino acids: CASSPETDTQYF. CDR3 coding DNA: TGTGCCAGCAGCCCGGAGACAGATACGCAGTATTTT.

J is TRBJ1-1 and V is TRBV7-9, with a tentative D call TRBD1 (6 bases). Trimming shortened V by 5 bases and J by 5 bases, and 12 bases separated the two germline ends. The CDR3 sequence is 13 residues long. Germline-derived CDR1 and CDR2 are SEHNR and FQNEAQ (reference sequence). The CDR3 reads CASSLTGITEAFF. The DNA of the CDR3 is TGTGCCAGCAGCCTAACAGGGATAACTGAAGCTTTCTTT.

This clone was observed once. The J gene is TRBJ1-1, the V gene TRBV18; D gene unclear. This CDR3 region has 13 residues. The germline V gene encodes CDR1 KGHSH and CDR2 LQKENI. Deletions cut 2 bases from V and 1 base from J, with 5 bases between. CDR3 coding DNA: TGTGCCAGCTCACCAGAACAGAACACTGAAGCTTTCTTT. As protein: CASSPEQNTEAFF.

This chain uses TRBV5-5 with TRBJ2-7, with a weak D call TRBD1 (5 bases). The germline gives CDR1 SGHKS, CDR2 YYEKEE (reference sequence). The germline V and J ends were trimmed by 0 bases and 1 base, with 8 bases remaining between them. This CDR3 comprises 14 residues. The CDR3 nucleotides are TGTGCCAGCAGCTTGGTTACAGGATCCTACGAGCAGTACTTC. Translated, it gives CASSLVTGSYEQYF. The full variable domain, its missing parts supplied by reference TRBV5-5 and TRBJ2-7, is DAGVTQSPTHLIKTRGQQVTLRCSPISGHKSVSWYQQVLGQGPQFIFQYYEKEERGRGNFPDRFSARQFPNYSSELNVNALLLGDSALYLCASSLVTGSYEQYFGPGTRLTVT.